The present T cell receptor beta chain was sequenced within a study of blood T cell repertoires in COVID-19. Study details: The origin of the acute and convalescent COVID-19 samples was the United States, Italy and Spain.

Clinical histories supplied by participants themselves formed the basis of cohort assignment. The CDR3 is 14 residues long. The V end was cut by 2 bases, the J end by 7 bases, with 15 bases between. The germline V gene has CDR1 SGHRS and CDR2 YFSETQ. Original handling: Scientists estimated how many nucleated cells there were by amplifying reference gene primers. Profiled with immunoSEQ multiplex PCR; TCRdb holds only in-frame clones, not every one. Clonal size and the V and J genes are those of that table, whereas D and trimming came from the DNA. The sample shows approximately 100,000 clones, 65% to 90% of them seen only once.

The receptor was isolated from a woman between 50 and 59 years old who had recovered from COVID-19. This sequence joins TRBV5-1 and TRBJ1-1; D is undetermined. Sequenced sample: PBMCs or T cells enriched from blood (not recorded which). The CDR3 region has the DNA TGCGCCAGCAGCTTTGAACCCGGGAGAGGTGAAGCTTTCTTT. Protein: CASSFEPGRGEAFF.